These 14 T cell receptor beta chains came from one sample sequenced in a study of blood T cell repertoires in COVID-19 (dated by TCRdb to the early 2020s). The method was the immunoSEQ multiplex PCR assay. TCRdb obtained this table from immuneACCESS and retained in-frame rearrangements with V and J assigned. These tables miss some clones; where compared with another copy, unresolved V genes account for less than half of the shortfall, and the remainder is unexplained. The sample table shows approximately 300,000 clones, and around nine tenths are seen once. Together, the top ten hold 3.9% of the sample. The sequenced material came from PBMCs or T cells enriched from blood (not recorded which). The receptors here all came from a woman in her twenties or thirties who had been exposed to COVID-19.

This chain uses TRBV29-1 with TRBJ2-3; D gene unclear. The CDR3 contains 13 residues. Trimming took 4 bases from V and 1 from J, leaving 9 bases between them. Germline values: CDR1 SQVTM, CDR2 ANQGSEA. The CDR3 DNA is TGCAGCGTTGTTGATACAGGCACAGATACGCAGTATTTT. Its protein product is CSVVDTGTDTQYF.

The chain employs TRBV7-8 and TRBJ1-3; D gene uncertain. Trimming pared 1 base from V and 0 bases from J, leaving 10 bases between. Looked up from germline, CDR1 is SGHVS and CDR2 is FQNEAQ. The CDR3 is made up of 16 amino acids. CDR3 nucleotide sequence: TGTGCCAGCAGCTTAGGACGGGGAGTCTCTGGAAACACCATATATTTT. Translating gives CASSLGRGVSGNTIYF.

The J gene is TRBJ2-4, the V gene TRBV2, with D uncertain. Germline CDR1 reads SNHLY; CDR2 reads FYNNEI. Trimming took 3 bases from V and 0 from J, leaving 9 bases between them. CDR3 length equals 15 residues. CDR3 bases: TGTGCCAGCAGTGACTGGCACCTAGCCAAAAACATTCAGTACTTC. This translates into CASSDWHLAKNIQYF.

This chain links TRBV2 with TRBJ2-3; 8 nucleotides align to TRBD2. V dropped 7 bases and J dropped 2; count of bases not matched to a gene: 20. The CDR3 extends over 19 amino acids. The germline gives CDR1 SNHLY, CDR2 FYNNEI. The DNA of the CDR3 is TGTGCCAGCATCGCCAGGACCCCGGGCGGCGGGGGGTCCACAGATACGCAGTATTTT. Amino acid sequence: CASIARTPGGGGSTDTQYF. The variable domain in full, completed from reference TRBV2 and TRBJ2-3, reads EPEVTQTPSHQVTQMGQEVILRCVPISNHLYFYWYRQILGQKVEFLVSFYNNEISEKSEIFDDQFSVERPDGSNFTLKIRSTKLEDSAMYFCASIARTPGGGGSTDTQYFGPGTRLTVL.

The V and J genes are TRBV5-1 and TRBJ1-2; TRBD1 agrees at 8 bases. With V trimmed by 4 bases and J by 0 bases, 14 bases remained unmatched. Germline CDR1 and CDR2: SGHRS and YFSETQ. There are 18 residues in the CDR3. The chain's CDR3 is CASSPVRDRIPANYGYTF. For the CDR3, the DNA is TGCGCCAGCAGCCCTGTTCGGGACAGGATACCAGCTAACTATGGCTACACCTTC.

The V call is TRBV3-1 (or the pseudogene TRBV3-2), the J call TRBJ1-1, with D tentatively TRBD1 (5 bases). Germline CDR1 is LGHDT and CDR2 is YNNKEL (reference sequence). The CDR3 is 12 amino acids. V was cut by 2 bases and J by 11 bases, with 12 bases left in between. The CDR3 is CASSQTGDGAFF. The CDR3 region has the DNA TGTGCCAGCAGCCAAACAGGAGATGGGGCTTTCTTT.

This rearrangement joins TRBV11-2 to TRBJ2-1; D is undetermined. The germline CDR1 and CDR2 sequences are SGHAT and FQNNGV. The CDR3 is made up of 14 amino acids. Deletions cut 3 bases from V and 9 bases from J, with 15 bases between. CDR3 coding DNA: TGTGCCAGCAGCTTCGACCTTATGATAGCTGAGCAGTTCTTC. Translation gives CASSFDLMIAEQFF.

The chain recombines TRBV4-2 with TRBJ1-1, with D maybe TRBD1 (5 bases). This CDR3 spans 12 amino acids. The germline V gene has CDR1 LGHNA and CDR2 YNFKEQ. The ends were cut back, 3 bases at V and 10 bases at J, with 12 bases in the middle. Written as DNA, the CDR3 is TGTGCCAGCAGCCAGACCAGGGAGGGAGCTTTCTTT. Translating it yields CASSQTREGAFF.

The J gene is TRBJ1-2, the V gene TRBV6-5, with TRBD1 as a possible D gene (5 bases). The CDR3 has 14 amino acids. CDR1 and CDR2 (germline): MNHEY, SVGAGI. Trimming removed 6 bases from V and 4 bases from J, with 15 bases in between. The CDR3 DNA sequence: TGTGCCAGCAGACGGGGGACCGGAGGCTATGGCTACACCTTC. Translated, it gives CASRRGTGGYGYTF.

This clone was seen just once. The rearrangement joins TRBV10-3 to TRBJ1-6; D is uncertain. Looked up from germline, CDR1 is ENHRY and CDR2 is SYGVKD. Deletions cut 7 bases from V and 6 bases from J, with 7 bases between. The CDR3 is 12 amino acids. DNA of the CDR3: TGTGCCATCACGGAGGGTAATTCACCCCTCCACTTT. Its translation is CAITEGNSPLHF.

The chain uses TRBV27 and TRBJ1-4; unclear D gene. The germline CDR1 and CDR2 sequences are MNHEY and SMNVEV (reference sequence). The CDR3 consists of 14 residues. Trimming took off 2 bases at V and 8 bases at J, with 12 bases between the two ends. CDR3 protein: CASSLGGPGEKLFF. The CDR3, as DNA: TGTGCCAGCAGTTTAGGAGGGCCAGGAGAAAAACTGTTTTTT.

V is TRBV5-1 and J is TRBJ1-5; unclear D gene. Germline loops: CDR1 SGHRS, CDR2 YFSETQ. V shed 0 bases and J shed 5 bases, with 6 bases lying between them. The CDR3 has 13 amino acids. The CDR3 sequence is CASSLGADQPQHF. DNA of the CDR3: TGCGCCAGCAGCTTGGGTGCGGATCAGCCCCAGCATTTT.

V gene TRBV4-2 combines with J gene TRBJ1-2; a possible D gene is TRBD1 (5 bases). This CDR3 is 15 amino acids long. Trimming stripped 0 bases from V and 6 bases from J, with 14 bases between. Germline-derived CDR1 and CDR2 are LGHNA and YNFKEQ. The CDR3 DNA sequence: TGTGCCAGCAGCCAAGATGGGGGGAGCTGGGATGGCTACACCTTC. Amino acid sequence: CASSQDGGSWDGYTF.

V and J are TRBV3-1 (or the pseudogene TRBV3-2) and TRBJ2-3; D remains ambiguous. The CDR3 loop spans 15 amino acids. Trimming cost V 1 base and J 1 base, with 9 bases left between them. The germline V gene has CDR1 LGHDT and CDR2 YNNKEL (reference sequence). The CDR3 loop is CASSQGVPGTDTQYF. CDR3 coding DNA: TGTGCCAGCAGCCAAGGTGTCCCGGGCACAGATACGCAGTATTTT.